The 26 T cell receptor beta chains given below trace back to one sample, sequenced in a study of T cells in Graves' hyperthyroidism and ophthalmopathy. Amplification of TCR beta CDR3 regions used RNA as the template. HTBI primers were used for first-round RT-PCR of the TCR CDR3. Each CDR3 protein is one row after TCRdb ran MiXCR on the multiplex PCR reads. Here the sample spans under 450,000 distinct CDR3 sequences, about 14% being singletons. Input material: blood. The receptor source for this set is a man aged 30 to 39 with Graves' hyperthyroidism that later progressed to Graves' ophthalmopathy.

This rearrangement joins TRBV7-8 to TRBJ1-6; 9 bases fit TRBD1. V dropped 1 base and J dropped 6; count of bases not matched to a gene: 1. CDR1 is SGHVS and CDR2 is FQNEAQ in the germline V gene. The length of the CDR3 is 15 residues. In nucleotides, the CDR3 is TGTGCCAGCAGCTTAGTGGACAGGGGTAATTCACCCCTCCACTTT. The encoded protein is CASSLVDRGNSPLHF.

The chain joins TRBV14 to TRBJ2-5; a weak D match, TRBD1 (5 bases). The CDR3 extends over 14 amino acids. V lost 4 bases and J 4 bases, leaving 13 bases between the germline ends. In germline, CDR1 is SGHDN, CDR2 FVKESK. CDR3: CASSRGRAGETQYF. DNA of the CDR3: TGTGCCAGCAGCCGCGGCAGGGCAGGAGAGACCCAGTACTTC.

This clonotype has just a few counts. One base away lies a much larger clone, so this may be a sequencing read error. The J gene is TRBJ1-1, the V gene TRBV6-5, with D unclear. Germline CDR1 and CDR2: MNHEY and SVGAGI. This CDR3 has 15 residues. V was pared by 5 bases and J by 4 bases, with 17 bases between. The CDR3 nucleotides are TGTGCCAGCAGTGAAAGCAGTTCCTGGGGCACTGAAGCTTTCTTT. This encodes CASSESSSWGTEAFF.

The gene calls are TRBV5-1 and TRBJ1-3, with unresolved D. This CDR3 region has 17 residues. Germline values: CDR1 SGHRS, CDR2 YFSETQ. Trimming left V 0 bases short and J 0 bases short, with 13 bases between. CDR3 region: CASSLGGTLRSGNTIYF. For the CDR3, the DNA is TGCGCCAGCAGCTTGGGGGGTACGTTGCGCTCTGGAAACACCATATATTTT.

To note about this clonotype: The junction departs from the called germline gene at one end, perhaps through a read error. CDR3 nucleotides: TGCGCCAGCAGCTTTGCATACAGGGGGGCACCGATGAGCTCTGGAAACACCATATATTTT. Its translation: CASSFAYRGAPMSSGNTIYF. This rearrangement joins TRBV9 to TRBJ1-3, with TRBD1 matching over 8 bases. CDR3 length equals 20 residues. Per the germline V gene, CDR1 is SGDLS and CDR2 is YYNGEE. The full variable domain, rest sourced from reference TRBV9 and TRBJ1-3, is DSGVTQTPKHLITATGQRVTLRCSPRSGDLSVYWYQQSLDQGLQFLIQYYNGEERAKGNILERFSAQQFPDLHSELNLSSLELGDSALYFCASSFAYRGAPMSSGNTIYFGEGSWLTVV.

There are many counts of this clonotype. The chain has TRBV27 and TRBJ1-1; D is ambiguous. V lost 3 bases and J lost 10, with 18 bases in between. The CDR3 has 14 residues. Germline CDR1 and CDR2: MNHEY and SMNVEV (reference sequence). The CDR3 loop reads CASSFLGSLSTAFF. The CDR3 coding sequence is TGTGCCAGCAGTTTCCTGGGTAGTCTAAGTACAGCTTTCTTT.

This clonotype occurred many times. The chain couples TRBV7-2 to TRBJ2-3; a possible D gene is TRBD2 (6 bases). From germline, CDR1 is SGHTA and CDR2 FQGNSA. The CDR3 consists of 14 residues. V lost 1 base, J lost 4 bases, and 9 bases lay in between. CDR3 amino acids: CASSLGREADTQYF. DNA for the CDR3: TGTGCCAGCAGCTTAGGCAGGGAGGCAGATACGCAGTATTTT.

The sample holds many counts of this clonotype. This rearrangement joins TRBV7-8 to TRBJ1-1, with D possibly being TRBD1 (5 bases). CDR3 length: 15 amino acids. Between the trimmed V and J ends, which lost 5 bases and 2 bases, there was a span of 15 bases. The germline V gene encodes CDR1 SGHVS and CDR2 FQNEAQ. The CDR3: CASSQRQLYNTEAFF. The CDR3 DNA reads as TGTGCCAGCAGCCAAAGACAGTTGTACAACACTGAAGCTTTCTTT.

The genes are TRBV3-1 and TRBJ2-3; TRBD2 matches 7 bases. Germline V gene lookup returns CDR1 LGHDT and CDR2 YNNKEL (reference sequence). V shed 5 bases and J 10 bases; nucleotides not matched to a gene: 9. The CDR3 length is 13 residues. The CDR3 coding sequence is TGTGCCAGCAGCGCGGGAGATGGGAGAGCGCAGTATTTT. This codes for CASSAGDGRAQYF.

This clonotype has more than one count but fewer than ten. The V gene is TRBV10-3, the J gene TRBJ1-4; D is perhaps TRBD1 (6 bases). This CDR3 is 14 amino acids long. Trimming stripped 6 bases from V and 8 bases from J, with 16 bases between. Looked up from germline, CDR1 is ENHRY and CDR2 is SYGVKD. The CDR3 is CAISPGQMEEKLFF. CDR3 bases: TGTGCCATCAGCCCTGGACAGATGGAAGAAAAACTGTTTTTT.

This clonotype was recorded many times. This chain connects TRBV20-1 to TRBJ2-1, with D possibly called TRBD1 or TRBD2 (5 bases each). The CDR3 has 17 residues. The V and J ends lost 1 base and 1 base respectively, with 17 bases between them. From germline, CDR1 is DFQATT and CDR2 SNEGSKA (reference sequence). CDR3 coding DNA: TGCAGTGCTAGAGGGTGGGGACGGACTCGATCCTACAATGAGCAGTTCTTC. Its translation is CSARGWGRTRSYNEQFF.

The genes are TRBV29-1 and TRBJ1-2, with TRBD1 as a possible D gene (5 bases). V gave up 3 bases and J gave up 4 bases, with 12 bases separating them. CDR3 length: 13 residues. The germline V gene encodes CDR1 SQVTM and CDR2 ANQGSEA. DNA for the CDR3: TGCAGCGTTGAGGGGCGGGAGAGCTATGGCTACACCTTC. This gives the protein CSVEGRESYGYTF.

This clonotype was recorded at least ten times. The chain couples TRBV28 to TRBJ1-6; D is unclear. The length of the CDR3 is 14 residues. Germline CDR1 and CDR2: MDHEN and SYDVKM. The V end was cut by 2 bases, the J end by 6 bases, with 8 bases between. CDR3: CASSLEQINSPLHF. CDR3 nucleotides: TGTGCCAGCAGTTTAGAACAGATTAATTCACCCCTCCACTTT. Variable domain in full (rest from reference TRBV28 and TRBJ1-6): DVKVTQSSRYLVKRTGEKVFLECVQDMDHENMFWYRQDPGLGLRLIYFSYDVKMKEKGDIPEGYSVSREKKERFSLILESASTNQTSMYLCASSLEQINSPLHFGNGTRLTVT.

This clonotype came up once. The rearrangement joins TRBV19 to TRBJ2-5; 8 positions match TRBD1. After removal of 8 bases from V and 5 bases from J, the junction contained 4 bases not matched to a gene. CDR3 length equals 12 residues. Germline CDR1 is LNHDA and CDR2 is SQIVND (reference sequence). CDR3 DNA: TGTGCCAGTGGGACAGGCGGGGAGACCCAGTACTTC. Protein: CASGTGGETQYF.

This chain joins TRBV5-1 and TRBJ1-2, with no clear D. Germline V CDR1 and CDR2: SGHRS, YFSETQ. The CDR3 is made up of 14 amino acids. Trimming shortened V by 4 bases and J by 2 bases, and 12 bases separated the two germline ends. Here the CDR3 DNA reads TGCGCCAGCAGCACGATGGACTCAAACTATGGCTACACCTTC. Amino acids: CASSTMDSNYGYTF.

This clonotype was counted ten times or more. J is TRBJ1-5 and V is TRBV6-1, with a possible D match to TRBD1 (6 bases). CDR3 length: 15 amino acids. The germline CDR1 and CDR2 sequences are MNHNS and SASEGT. Trimming pared 2 bases from V and 0 bases from J, leaving 8 bases between. The CDR3 sequence: CASSETGTSNQPQHF. In DNA, the CDR3 is TGTGCCAGCAGTGAAACAGGGACTAGCAATCAGCCCCAGCATTTT.

The chain has TRBV11-2 and TRBJ2-3; D remains unclear. The CDR3 consists of 14 residues. Trimming pared 1 base from V and 2 bases from J, leaving 7 bases between. Germline CDR1 is SGHAT and CDR2 is FQNNGV. CDR3 nucleotides: TGTGCCAGCAGCTTAGTCGGTTACACAGATACGCAGTATTTT. This encodes CASSLVGYTDTQYF.

This clonotype has at least ten counts. The V and J genes are TRBV30 and TRBJ2-1; D unresolved. This CDR3 has 16 residues. Looked up from germline, CDR1 is GTSNPN and CDR2 is SVGIG (reference sequence). With 3 bases removed from V and 0 bases from J, the gap between germline ends came to 15 bases. CDR3 region: CAWRMDEKSSYNEQFF. The CDR3, as DNA: TGTGCCTGGAGGATGGATGAAAAGTCCTCCTACAATGAGCAGTTCTTC.

This clonotype was seen a few times. The chain employs TRBV5-6 and TRBJ1-1; 8 bases are shared with TRBD1. Germline CDR1 reads SGHDT; CDR2 reads YYEEEE. This CDR3 contains 14 residues. The junction had 4 bases not matched to a gene; V was cut back by 0 bases and J by 6 bases. CDR3 amino acids: CASSLVQGASEAFF. CDR3 in DNA: TGTGCCAGCAGCTTGGTCCAGGGGGCATCTGAAGCTTTCTTT.

This clonotype showed up many times. The chain uses TRBV6-1 and TRBJ1-5, with D unresolved. This CDR3 comprises 12 residues. With 2 bases removed from V and 6 bases from J, the gap between germline ends came to 5 bases. CDR1 is MNHNS, CDR2 SASEGT, per germline. CDR3 in DNA: TGTGCCAGCAGTGAAAATCGTCAGCCCCAGCATTTT. It translates to CASSENRQPQHF.

Points on this clonotype: It may be a read error: a sequence one base away is much more abundant. This chain uses TRBV6-1 with TRBJ1-2; 11 positions match TRBD1. Germline CDR1 and CDR2: MNHNS and SASEGT. The CDR3 has 15 residues. The V gene end was trimmed by 2 bases and the J gene end by 6 bases; junction bases not matched to a gene: 5. In DNA form, the CDR3 reads TGTGCCAGCAGTGAATTGGGACAGGGGGGTCATGGCTACACCTTC. Residues: CASSELGQGGHGYTF.

This clonotype was seen more than once but under ten times. The rearrangement uses TRBV28 and TRBJ1-3; tentatively, D is TRBD1 (6 bases). The CDR3 extends over 16 amino acids. Germline CDR1 is MDHEN and CDR2 is SYDVKM. V was clipped by 6 bases and J by 4 bases, with 19 bases between them. This CDR3 is CASSLGGTGRGNTIYF. The CDR3 region has the DNA TGTGCCAGCAGCTTAGGGGGAACAGGGCGAGGAAACACCATATATTTT.

A few counts support this clonotype. CDR3 DNA: TGTGCCAGCGGGACAGGGGGTGAAGATACGCAGTATTTT. This gives the protein CASGTGGEDTQYF. V usage is TRBV19 and J usage is TRBJ2-3; 11 bases match TRBD1. The CDR3 runs 13 residues. The germline V gene has CDR1 LNHDA and CDR2 SQIVND (reference sequence). V shed 9 bases and J 5 bases; nucleotides not matched to a gene: 4.

This clonotype was counted ten times or more. The gene calls are TRBV7-2 and TRBJ1-2; D is unclear. This CDR3 comprises 13 residues. Trimming cost V 2 bases and J 7 bases, with 11 bases left between them. Germline V CDR1 and CDR2: SGHTA, FQGNSA. The CDR3 nucleotides are TGTGCCAGCAGCTTAATGGGCTACACTGGCTACACCTTC. Its translation: CASSLMGYTGYTF.

The gene calls are TRBV5-5 and TRBJ2-6; D is unclear. Between the trimmed V and J ends, which lost 1 base and 0 bases, there was a span of 5 bases. The CDR3 consists of 15 residues. Germline V gene sequence: CDR1 SGHKS, CDR2 YYEKEE (reference sequence). In DNA form, the CDR3 reads TGTGCCAGCAGCTTGACCCTCTCTGGGGCCAACGTCCTGACTTTC. This encodes CASSLTLSGANVLTF.

This clonotype was seen many times. J is TRBJ1-5 and V is TRBV12-3 or TRBV12-4; tentative D call: TRBD1 (6 bases). This CDR3 is built from 15 residues. The germline V and J ends were trimmed by 5 bases and 1 base, with 12 bases remaining between them. Written as DNA, the CDR3 is TGTGCCAGCAGTCCAAATCAGGGGAGCAATCAGCCCCAGCATTTT. Protein product: CASSPNQGSNQPQHF.